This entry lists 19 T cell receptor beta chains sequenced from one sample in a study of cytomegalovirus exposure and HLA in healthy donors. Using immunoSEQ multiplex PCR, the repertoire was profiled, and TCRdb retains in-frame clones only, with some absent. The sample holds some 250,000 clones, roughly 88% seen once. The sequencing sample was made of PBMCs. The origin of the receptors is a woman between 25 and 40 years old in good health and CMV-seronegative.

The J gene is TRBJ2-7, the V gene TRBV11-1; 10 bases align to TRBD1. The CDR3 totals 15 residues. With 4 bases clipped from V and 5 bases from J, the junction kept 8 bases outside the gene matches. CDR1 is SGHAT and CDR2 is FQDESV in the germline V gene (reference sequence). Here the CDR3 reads CASSSTGGLGNEQYF. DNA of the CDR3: TGTGCCAGCAGCTCGACAGGGGGCCTAGGTAACGAGCAGTACTTC.

The CDR3 loop is CASSSILRLAGDLNYNEQFF. The DNA for the CDR3 is TGTGCCAGCAGCTCTATCCTCAGACTAGCGGGAGATCTAAATTACAATGAGCAGTTCTTC. This rearrangement joins TRBV7-6 to TRBJ2-1, with 12 bases that match TRBD2. The V and J ends lost 4 bases and 4 bases, in that order; junction bases with no gene match: 17. CDR1 is SGHVS and CDR2 is FNYEAQ in the germline V gene. The CDR3 extends over 20 amino acids.

CDR3 coding DNA: TGTGCCAGCAGTTTACCGGGGTCAAACCTCAAAGGGACCCAGTACTTC. This codes for CASSLPGSNLKGTQYF. This chain connects TRBV28 to TRBJ2-5; TRBD2 might be the D (5 bases). Germline-derived CDR1 and CDR2 are MDHEN and SYDVKM. CDR3 length: 16 amino acids. V gave up 2 bases and J gave up 7 bases, with 20 bases separating them.

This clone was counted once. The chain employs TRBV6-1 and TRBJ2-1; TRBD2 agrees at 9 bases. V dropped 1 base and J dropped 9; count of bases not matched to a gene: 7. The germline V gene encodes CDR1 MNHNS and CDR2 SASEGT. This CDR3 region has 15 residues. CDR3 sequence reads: CASSEEALAGVEQFF. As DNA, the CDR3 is TGTGCCAGCAGTGAAGAGGCTTTAGCGGGAGTTGAGCAGTTCTTC.

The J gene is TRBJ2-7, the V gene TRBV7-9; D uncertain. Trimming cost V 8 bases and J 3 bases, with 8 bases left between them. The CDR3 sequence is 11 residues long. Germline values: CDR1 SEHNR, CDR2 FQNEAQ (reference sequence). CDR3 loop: CASSKIYEQYF. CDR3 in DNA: TGTGCCAGCTCTAAAATCTACGAGCAGTACTTC.

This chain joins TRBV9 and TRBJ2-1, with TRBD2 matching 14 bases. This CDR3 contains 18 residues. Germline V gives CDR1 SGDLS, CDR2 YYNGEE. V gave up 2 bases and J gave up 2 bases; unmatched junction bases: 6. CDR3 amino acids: CASSVPTSGRETYNEQFF. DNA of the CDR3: TGTGCCAGCAGCGTTCCGACTAGCGGGAGGGAAACCTACAATGAGCAGTTCTTC.

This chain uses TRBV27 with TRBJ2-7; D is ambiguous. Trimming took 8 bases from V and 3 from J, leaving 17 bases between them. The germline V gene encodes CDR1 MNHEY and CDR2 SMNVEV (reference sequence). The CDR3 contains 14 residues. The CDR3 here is CASRALLVSYEQYF. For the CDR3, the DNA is TGTGCCAGCCGCGCCCTATTAGTGAGCTACGAGCAGTACTTC.

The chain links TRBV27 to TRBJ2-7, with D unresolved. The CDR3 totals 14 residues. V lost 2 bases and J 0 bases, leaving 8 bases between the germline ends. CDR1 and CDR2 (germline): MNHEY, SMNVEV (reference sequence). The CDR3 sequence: CASSLSLSSYEQYF. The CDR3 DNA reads TGTGCCAGCAGTTTAAGCCTCAGCTCCTACGAGCAGTACTTC.

The CDR3 region is CASSLNGGSYEQYF. Written as DNA, the CDR3 is TGCGCCAGCAGCTTAAATGGCGGCTCCTACGAGCAGTACTTC. This chain joins TRBV5-1 and TRBJ2-7, with no clear D. Germline V gene lookup returns CDR1 SGHRS and CDR2 YFSETQ. The CDR3 has 14 amino acids. Trimming stripped 2 bases from V and 0 bases from J, with 9 bases between.

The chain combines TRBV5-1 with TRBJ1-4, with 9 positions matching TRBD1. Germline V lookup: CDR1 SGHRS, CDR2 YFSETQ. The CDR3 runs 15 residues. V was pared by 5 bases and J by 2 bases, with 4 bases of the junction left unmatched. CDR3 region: CASRAGQGTNEKLFF. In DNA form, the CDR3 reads TGCGCCAGCAGGGCCGGACAGGGGACTAATGAAAAACTGTTTTTT.

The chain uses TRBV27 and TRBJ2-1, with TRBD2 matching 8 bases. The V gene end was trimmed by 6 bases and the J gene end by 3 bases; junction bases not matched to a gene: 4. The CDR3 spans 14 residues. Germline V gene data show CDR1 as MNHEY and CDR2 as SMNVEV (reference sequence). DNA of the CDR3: TGTGCCAGCAGAAGCCTAGCGGGCTACAATGAGCAGTTCTTC. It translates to CASRSLAGYNEQFF.

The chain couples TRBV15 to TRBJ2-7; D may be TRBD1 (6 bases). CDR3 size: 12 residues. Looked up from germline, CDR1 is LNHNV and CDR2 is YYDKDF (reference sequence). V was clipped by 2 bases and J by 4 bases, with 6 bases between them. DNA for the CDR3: TGTGCCACCAGCAGACAGGGGTACGAGCAGTACTTC. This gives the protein CATSRQGYEQYF.

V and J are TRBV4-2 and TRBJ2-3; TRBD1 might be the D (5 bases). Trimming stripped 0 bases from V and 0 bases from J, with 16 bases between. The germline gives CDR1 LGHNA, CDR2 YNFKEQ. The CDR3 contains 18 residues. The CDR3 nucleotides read TGTGCCAGCAGCCAAGATAGAGGCAGGGCCGATAGCACAGATACGCAGTATTTT. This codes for CASSQDRGRADSTDTQYF.

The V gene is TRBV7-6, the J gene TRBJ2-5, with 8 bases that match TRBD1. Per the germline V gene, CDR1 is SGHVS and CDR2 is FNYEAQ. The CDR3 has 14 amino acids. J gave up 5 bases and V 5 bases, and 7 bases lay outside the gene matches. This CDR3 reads CASSRGQDWETQYF. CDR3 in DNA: TGTGCCAGCAGCCGGGGACAGGATTGGGAGACCCAGTACTTC.

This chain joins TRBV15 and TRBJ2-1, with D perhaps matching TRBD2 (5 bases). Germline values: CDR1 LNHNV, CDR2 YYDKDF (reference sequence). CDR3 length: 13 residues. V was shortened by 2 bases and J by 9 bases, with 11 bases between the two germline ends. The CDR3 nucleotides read TGTGCCACCAGCAGAACTACTAGGAGTGAGCAGTTCTTC. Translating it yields CATSRTTRSEQFF.

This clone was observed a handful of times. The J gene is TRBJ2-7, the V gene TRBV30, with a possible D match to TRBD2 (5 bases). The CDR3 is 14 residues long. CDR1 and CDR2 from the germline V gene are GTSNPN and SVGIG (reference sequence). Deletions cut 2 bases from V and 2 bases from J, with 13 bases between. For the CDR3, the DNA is TGTGCCTGGAGTCGCCCTAGCCGTCCCTACGAGCAGTACTTC. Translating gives CAWSRPSRPYEQYF.

The CDR3 spells CASSLWDRENEQFF. The CDR3 DNA is TGTGCCAGCAGTTTATGGGACAGGGAAAATGAGCAGTTCTTC. V usage is TRBV27 and J usage is TRBJ2-1; TRBD1 matches at 9 bases. V lost 1 base, J lost 7 bases, and 2 bases stayed unmatched. Germline V gene data show CDR1 as MNHEY and CDR2 as SMNVEV (reference sequence). The CDR3 loop spans 14 amino acids.

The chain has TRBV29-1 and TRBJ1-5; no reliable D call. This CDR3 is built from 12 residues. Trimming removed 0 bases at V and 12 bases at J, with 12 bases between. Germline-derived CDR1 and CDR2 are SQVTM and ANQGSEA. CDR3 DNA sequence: TGCAGCGTTGAAGACGAGAAGCTGGGCCAGCATTTT. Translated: CSVEDEKLGQHF.

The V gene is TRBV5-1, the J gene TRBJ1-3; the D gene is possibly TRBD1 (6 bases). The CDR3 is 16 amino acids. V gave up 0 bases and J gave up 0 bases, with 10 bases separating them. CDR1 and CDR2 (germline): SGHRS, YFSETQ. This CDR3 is CASSLDRAHSGNTIYF. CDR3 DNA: TGCGCCAGCAGCTTGGACAGGGCCCACTCTGGAAACACCATATATTTT.